These 7 T cell receptor beta chains were sequenced from one sample in a study of human CD8 memory T cell subsets. Preparation of the TCR beta libraries relied on UMI-labeled 5' RACE. From the 5' RACE reads, TCRdb lists one entry per CDR3 protein and no DNA. Its table lists approximately 9,300 distinct CDR3 sequences. Sequenced: CD8+ T cells from PBMCs. The receptor source for this set is a human donor in good health.

The chain recombines TRBV6-2 or TRBV6-3 with TRBJ2-7; as DNA is missing, the TRBD2 call by TCRdb cannot be tested. The CDR3 has 12 residues. Germline values: CDR1 MNHEY, CDR2 SVGEGT. The CDR3 reads CASALAVYEQYF.

The V and J genes are TRBV29-1 and TRBJ2-5; checking the TCRdb D call of TRBD2 is not possible without DNA. Germline CDR1 is SQVTM and CDR2 is ANQGSEA. The CDR3 extends over 16 amino acids. The CDR3 sequence is CSVELREDGLQETQYF.

The rearrangement links TRBV7-8 to TRBJ2-2; with no DNA, the TCRdb D assignment of TRBD2 cannot be verified. Germline assignment: CDR1 SGHVS and CDR2 FQNEAQ. The CDR3 spans 19 residues. CDR3 amino acids: CASSLVTGLAGKNTGELFF.

The V and J genes are TRBV20-1 and TRBJ2-1; TCRdb gives TRBD2 as the D gene, but with no DNA this cannot be confirmed. CDR3 length equals 16 residues. Germline assignment: CDR1 DFQATT and CDR2 SNEGSKA (reference sequence). CDR3 protein: CSARKDGLAVNNEQFF.

This chain joins TRBV5-1 and TRBJ2-7; the TCRdb call, TRBD2, lacks DNA for checking. CDR1 and CDR2 from the germline V gene are SGHRS and YFSETQ. The CDR3 has 14 amino acids. This chain's CDR3 is CASTLTSGSYEQYF.

The gene calls are TRBV28 and TRBJ2-5. Per the germline V gene, CDR1 is MDHEN and CDR2 is SYDVKM. This CDR3 region has 11 residues. The CDR3 loop reads CASRLSETQYF.

The V and J genes are TRBV4-1 and TRBJ1-1. This CDR3 is 13 amino acids long. In germline, CDR1 is MGHRA, CDR2 YSYEKL. CDR3: CASSPEGFPEAFF.